These 15 T cell receptor beta chains were all obtained from the same sample, sequenced in a study of blood T cells in healthy people across ages. Alongside a J-beta primer mix, a sample-barcoded 5' primer served in a second PCR lasting 7 to 11 cycles. TCRdb itself ran the 5' RACE reads through MiXCR, one entry per CDR3 protein. The sample contains roughly 650,000 distinct CDR3 sequences, about a third of which appear only once. Sequenced input: blood. Receptors originate from a woman older than 75 in good health.

The chain uses TRBV6-1 and TRBJ1-2, with 9 bases matching TRBD1. CDR3 size: 15 residues. CDR1 and CDR2 (germline): MNHNS, SASEGT. The J segment lost 8 bases and the V segment lost 6 bases, leaving 13 bases of the junction unmatched. The CDR3 here is CASSSTGTGTIGYTF. The CDR3, as DNA: TGTGCCAGCAGCAGTACCGGGACAGGGACTATCGGCTACACCTTC.

The gene calls are TRBV10-3 and TRBJ2-1; 16 bases agree with TRBD2. CDR3 length equals 14 residues. The germline CDR1 and CDR2 sequences are ENHRY and SYGVKD. After removal of 6 bases from V and 8 bases from J, the junction contained 1 base not matched to a gene. The CDR3 DNA reads TGTGCCATCAGGGGACTAGCGGGAGGGCATGAGCAGTTCTTC. This sequence encodes CAIRGLAGGHEQFF.

This clonotype was detected only a few times. Possible read error: a much larger clone is one base away. The chain recombines TRBV7-6 with TRBJ2-7; tentatively, D is TRBD2 (5 bases). Per the germline V gene, CDR1 is SGHVS and CDR2 is FNYEAQ. The V gene lost 5 bases and the J gene lost 2 bases, with 13 bases spanning the gap. CDR3 length: 14 residues. In DNA form, the CDR3 reads TGTGCCAGCAGCGGAGAGAGAGGGCCCTACGAGCAGTACTTC. Amino acids: CASSGERGPYEQYF.

J is TRBJ1-1 and V is TRBV5-1, with 10 bases lining up with TRBD1. Germline CDR1 reads SGHRS; CDR2 reads YFSETQ. This CDR3 has 14 amino acids. Unmatched junction bases numbered 5, after V lost 4 bases and J lost 5 bases. The CDR3 here is CASSGGQGKTEAFF. Written as DNA, the CDR3 is TGCGCCAGCAGCGGGGGACAGGGGAAAACTGAAGCTTTCTTT.

The rearrangement joins TRBV7-3 to TRBJ1-5, with D perhaps matching TRBD1 (6 bases). CDR3 size: 18 residues. Germline V gene data show CDR1 as SGHTA and CDR2 as FQGTGA. Deletions cut 5 bases from V and 4 bases from J, with 24 bases between. The CDR3 region is CASSDGRAGVIANQPQHF. CDR3 nucleotide sequence: TGTGCCAGCAGCGACGGAAGAGCAGGGGTAATAGCAAATCAGCCCCAGCATTTT.

This clonotype was observed many times. The chain joins TRBV7-2 to TRBJ1-2; 12 positions agree with TRBD1. J lost 5 bases, V lost 5 bases, and 6 bases had no gene match. Germline values: CDR1 SGHTA, CDR2 FQGNSA. The CDR3 extends over 15 amino acids. CDR3 sequence: CASSPGQGAGYGYTF. The CDR3 nucleotides are TGTGCCAGCAGCCCGGGACAGGGGGCTGGATATGGCTACACCTTC.

This clonotype was seen a handful of times. V usage is TRBV20-1 and J usage is TRBJ1-2; D uncertain. V was clipped by 5 bases and J by 8 bases, with 24 bases between them. CDR1 is DFQATT, CDR2 SNEGSKA, per germline (reference sequence). The CDR3 sequence is 15 residues long. CDR3 nucleotides: TGCAGTGCTGGGGAGTGTAGGCAGGACTATTCGGGCTACACCTTC. As protein: CSAGECRQDYSGYTF.

This clonotype was detected only a few times. The gene calls are TRBV18 and TRBJ1-1; D is unresolved. V was cut by 3 bases and J by 4 bases, with 12 bases left in between. Germline loops: CDR1 KGHSH, CDR2 LQKENI. The CDR3 is 14 amino acids. CDR3 sequence reads: CASSPAGMSTEAFF. The CDR3 bases are TGTGCCAGCTCACCGGCGGGGATGAGCACTGAAGCTTTCTTT.

V is TRBV30 and J is TRBJ1-6; weak D call: TRBD1 (5 bases). This CDR3 region has 14 residues. Germline V gene data show CDR1 as GTSNPN and CDR2 as SVGIG (reference sequence). The germline V and J ends were trimmed by 0 bases and 7 bases, with 10 bases remaining between them. This CDR3 is CAWSVGAENSPLHF. In DNA, the CDR3 is TGTGCCTGGAGTGTTGGGGCAGAAAATTCACCCCTCCACTTT.

This clonotype was observed at least ten times. CDR3 in amino acids: CASSYSITGAHSYEQYF. The CDR3 DNA is TGTGCCAGCAGTTACTCGATAACAGGGGCGCACTCCTACGAGCAGTACTTC. The chain links TRBV6-2 or TRBV6-3 to TRBJ2-7; the match to TRBD1 covers 7 bases. The junction had 8 bases not matched to a gene; V was cut back by 0 bases and J by 0 bases. CDR3 length: 17 amino acids. Per germline, CDR1 MNHEY and CDR2 SVGEGT.

The V gene is TRBV27, the J gene TRBJ1-4; 7 nucleotides agree with TRBD1. CDR3 length: 15 amino acids. With V trimmed by 10 bases and J by 10 bases, 18 bases remained unmatched. Germline V gene data show CDR1 as MNHEY and CDR2 as SMNVEV (reference sequence). CDR3 DNA: TGTGCCAACAGGCCGAGGGACAGTAGTTTAGGAAAACTGTTTTTT. Its protein product is CANRPRDSSLGKLFF.

On this clonotype itself: A read error is possible here, since a much larger clone lies one base away. Here the CDR3 reads CASSAGWGGCNEQFF. CDR3 nucleotide sequence: TGTGCCAGCAGCGCCGGTTGGGGGGGATGCAATGAGCAGTTCTTC. The chain is built from TRBV9 and TRBJ2-1; 7 nucleotides agree with TRBD2. The CDR3 runs 15 residues. Losses at the gene ends were 3 bases for V and 6 bases for J; bases not matched to a gene: 9. Per germline, CDR1 SGDLS and CDR2 YYNGEE.

This clonotype was seen more than once but under ten times. This chain links TRBV7-2 with TRBJ2-5; 8 positions agree with TRBD2. Trimming cost V 3 bases and J 5 bases; bases outside gene matches: 2. This CDR3 is built from 13 residues. CDR1 is SGHTA and CDR2 is FQGNSA in the germline V gene. The CDR3 DNA reads as TGTGCCAGCAGCTTTTCTAGCGGGGAGACCCAGTACTTC. Translated: CASSFSSGETQYF.

This clonotype has more than one count but fewer than ten. This chain uses TRBV19 with TRBJ1-2; D perhaps matches TRBD1 (6 bases). The CDR3 is 13 residues long. CDR1 is LNHDA and CDR2 is SQIVND in the germline V gene (reference sequence). The V and J ends lost 6 bases and 4 bases respectively, with 12 bases between them. The CDR3 sequence: CASSRGITYGYTF. The CDR3 DNA reads TGTGCCAGTAGCAGGGGTATAACCTATGGCTACACCTTC.

With respect to this clonotype: A read error may produce the germline difference seen at one junction end. The chain joins TRBV24-1 to TRBJ2-1, with a possible D match to TRBD2 (5 bases). The CDR3 totals 15 residues. Germline values: CDR1 KGHDR, CDR2 SFDVKD. The CDR3 loop is CATSKGNGVLDEQFF. CDR3 coding DNA: TGTGCCACCAGTAAAGGGAACGGGGTTTTGGATGAACAGTTCTTC.